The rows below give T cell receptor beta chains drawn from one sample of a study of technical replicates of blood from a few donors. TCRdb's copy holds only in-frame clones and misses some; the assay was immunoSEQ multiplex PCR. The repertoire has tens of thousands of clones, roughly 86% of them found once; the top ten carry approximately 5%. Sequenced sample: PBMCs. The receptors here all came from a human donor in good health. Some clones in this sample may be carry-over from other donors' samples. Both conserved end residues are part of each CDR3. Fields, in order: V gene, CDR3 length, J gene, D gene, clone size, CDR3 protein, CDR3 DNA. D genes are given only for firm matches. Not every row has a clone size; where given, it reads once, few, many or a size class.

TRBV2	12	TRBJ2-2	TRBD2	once	CASGRDAGELFF	TGTGCCAGCGGGAGGGACGCCGGGGAGCTGTTTTTT
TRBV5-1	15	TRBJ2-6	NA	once	CASTYGGNGANVLTF	TGCGCCAGCACCTATGGGGGGAACGGGGCCAACGTCCTGACTTTC
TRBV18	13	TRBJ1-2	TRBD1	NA	CASSPQGARGYTF	TGTGCCAGCTCACCACAGGGGGCGCGGGGCTACACCTTC
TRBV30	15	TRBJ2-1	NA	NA	CAWSVRRVGATEQFF	TGTGCCTGGAGTGTACGACGGGTGGGGGCCACTGAGCAGTTCTTC
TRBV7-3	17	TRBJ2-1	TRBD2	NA	CASSPGLAGASYNEQFF	TGTGCCAGCAGCCCGGGACTAGCGGGGGCCTCCTACAATGAGCAGTTCTTC
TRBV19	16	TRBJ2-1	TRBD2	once	CASSLGGLAYYNEQFF	TGTGCCAGTAGTCTCGGTGGACTAGCGTACTACAATGAGCAGTTCTTC
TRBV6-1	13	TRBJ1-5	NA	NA	CASSRQEHQPQHF	TGTGCCAGCAGCCGACAGGAACATCAGCCCCAGCATTTT
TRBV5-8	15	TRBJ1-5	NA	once	CASSLQGRDNQPQHF	TGTGCCAGCAGCTTACAGGGAAGGGACAATCAGCCCCAGCATTTT
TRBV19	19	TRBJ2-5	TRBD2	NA	CASSNRLAGGPGYQETQYF	TGTGCCAGTAGTAACAGACTAGCGGGGGGGCCCGGCTATCAAGAGACCCAGTACTTC
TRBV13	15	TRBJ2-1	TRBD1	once	CASSLEGQGTSEQFF	TGTGCCAGCAGCTTAGAGGGACAGGGTACAAGCGAGCAGTTCTTC
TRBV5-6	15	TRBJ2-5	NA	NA	CASSPRWSRRETQYF	TGTGCCAGCAGCCCCAGGTGGTCCAGAAGGGAGACCCAGTACTTC
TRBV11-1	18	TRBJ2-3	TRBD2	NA	CASTPGWGSGGRADTQYF	TGTGCCAGCACCCCCGGTTGGGGCAGCGGGGGGAGGGCGGATACGCAGTATTTT
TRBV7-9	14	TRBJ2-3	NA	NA	CASSPQPRGDTQYF	TGTGCCAGCAGCCCCCAACCCCGGGGTGATACGCAGTATTTT
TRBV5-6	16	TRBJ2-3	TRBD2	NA	CASSSGLAGATDTQYF	TGTGCCAGCAGCTCAGGACTAGCGGGAGCAACAGATACGCAGTATTTT
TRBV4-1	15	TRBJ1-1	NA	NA	CASSQARGLNTEAFF	TGCGCCAGCAGCCAAGCTCGGGGTCTGAACACTGAAGCTTTCTTT
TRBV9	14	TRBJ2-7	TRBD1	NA	CASSPRQGIYEQYF	TGTGCCAGCAGCCCCAGACAGGGGATCTACGAGCAGTACTTC
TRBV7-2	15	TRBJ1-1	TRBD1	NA	CASSPRQGGNTEAFF	TGTGCCAGCAGCCCACGACAGGGGGGGAACACTGAAGCTTTCTTT
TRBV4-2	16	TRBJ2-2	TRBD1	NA	CASSQNRGSNTGELFF	TGTGCCAGCAGCCAAAACAGGGGCTCGAACACCGGGGAGCTGTTTTTT
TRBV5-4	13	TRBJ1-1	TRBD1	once	CASQDRTNTEAFF	TGTGCCAGCCAGGACAGGACGAACACTGAAGCTTTCTTT
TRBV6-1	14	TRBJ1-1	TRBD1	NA	CASTTGQTNTEAFF	TGTGCCAGCACCACGGGACAGACGAACACTGAAGCTTTCTTT
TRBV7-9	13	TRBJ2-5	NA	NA	CASSLSIWETQYF	TGTGCCAGCAGCTTGAGCATTTGGGAGACCCAGTACTTC
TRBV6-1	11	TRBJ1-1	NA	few	CASSGQGEAFF	TGTGCCAGCAGTGGTCAGGGTGAAGCTTTCTTT
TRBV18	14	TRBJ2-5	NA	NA	CASSPPSDRETQYF	TGTGCCAGCTCACCACCGTCGGACAGAGAGACCCAGTACTTC
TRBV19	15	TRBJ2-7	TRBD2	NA	CASSILAGEGYEQYF	TGTGCCAGTAGTATCCTAGCGGGGGAGGGGTACGAGCAGTACTTC
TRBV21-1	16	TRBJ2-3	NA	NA	CASSKKPGQRTDTQYF	TGTGCCAGCAGCAAGAAACCGGGACAGCGCACAGATACGCAGTATTTT
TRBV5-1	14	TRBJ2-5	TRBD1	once	CASSSGQYQETQYF	TGCGCCAGCAGCTCGGGACAGTACCAAGAGACCCAGTACTTC
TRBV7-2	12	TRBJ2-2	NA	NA	CASSLDGGELFF	TGTGCCAGCAGCTTAGACGGGGGGGAGCTGTTTTTT
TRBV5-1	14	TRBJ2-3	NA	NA	CASSEGDDTDTQYF	TGCGCCAGCAGCGAGGGGGACGACACAGATACGCAGTATTTT
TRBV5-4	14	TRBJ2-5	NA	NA	CASGRGQLQETQYF	TGTGCCAGCGGGCGAGGACAGCTCCAAGAGACCCAGTACTTC
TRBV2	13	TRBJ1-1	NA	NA	CASSDRGGPEAFF	TGTGCCAGCAGTGATAGGGGAGGGCCTGAAGCTTTCTTT
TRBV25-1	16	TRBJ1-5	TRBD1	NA	CASSDGLTGVNQPQHF	TGTGCCAGCAGTGATGGCCTAACAGGGGTCAATCAGCCCCAGCATTTT
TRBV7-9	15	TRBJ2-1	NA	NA	CASSPDSGSYNEQFF	TGTGCCAGCAGCCCAGACTCGGGCTCCTACAATGAGCAGTTCTTC
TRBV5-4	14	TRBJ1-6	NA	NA	CASSGGAAGAPLHF	TGTGCCAGCAGCGGGGGGGCTGCTGGGGCACCCCTCCACTTT
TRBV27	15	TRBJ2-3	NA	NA	CASSLLAGATDTQYF	TGTGCCAGCAGTCTCCTGGCAGGGGCGACAGATACGCAGTATTTT
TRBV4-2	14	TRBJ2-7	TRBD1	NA	CASSPYSGGYEQYF	TGTGCCAGCAGCCCGTACTCAGGGGGTTACGAGCAGTACTTC
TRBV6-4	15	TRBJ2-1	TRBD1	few	CASSLGQGGSNEQFF	TGTGCCAGCAGCCTGGGACAGGGTGGTTCCAATGAGCAGTTCTTC
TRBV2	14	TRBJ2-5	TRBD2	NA	CASRSGTNQETQYF	TGTGCCAGCAGGAGTGGGACTAACCAAGAGACCCAGTACTTC
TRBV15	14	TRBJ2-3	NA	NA	CATSRAGQTGTQYF	TGTGCCACCAGCAGAGCTGGACAAACAGGCACGCAGTATTTT
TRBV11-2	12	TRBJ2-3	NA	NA	CASSSLTDTQYF	TGTGCCAGCAGCTCTTTAACAGATACGCAGTATTTT
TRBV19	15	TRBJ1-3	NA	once	CASSISLGTGNTIYF	TGTGCCAGTAGTATCAGCTTGGGCACTGGAAACACCATATATTTT
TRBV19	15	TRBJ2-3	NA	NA	CASSAYRVRTDTQYF	TGTGCCAGTAGTGCCTACAGGGTGAGGACAGATACGCAGTATTTT
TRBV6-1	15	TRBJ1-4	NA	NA	CASRMIPEGGEKLFF	TGTGCCAGCAGGATGATTCCCGAGGGAGGTGAAAAACTGTTTTTT
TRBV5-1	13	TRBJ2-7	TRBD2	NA	CASSGGATYEQYF	TGCGCCAGCTCCGGGGGGGCCACCTACGAGCAGTACTTC
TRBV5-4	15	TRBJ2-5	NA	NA	CASSTSAGRQETQYF	TGTGCCAGCAGCACCTCGGCGGGCCGTCAAGAGACCCAGTACTTC
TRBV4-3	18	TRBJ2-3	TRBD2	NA	CASSQGGWGAGWQGTQYF	TGCGCCAGCAGCCAAGGGGGGTGGGGAGCGGGGTGGCAGGGTACGCAGTATTTT
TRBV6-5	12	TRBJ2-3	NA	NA	CASRSGTDTQYF	TGTGCCAGCAGATCGGGAACAGATACGCAGTATTTT
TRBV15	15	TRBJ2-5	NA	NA	CATSRGGDPLETQYF	TGTGCCACCAGCAGAGGGGGGGACCCACTGGAGACCCAGTACTTC
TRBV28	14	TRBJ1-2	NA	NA	CASSLIRQGNGYTF	TGTGCCAGTTCTCTAATCCGTCAGGGTAATGGCTACACCTTC
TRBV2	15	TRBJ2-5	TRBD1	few	CASDPGTGYQETQYF	TGTGCCAGCGACCCCGGGACAGGGTACCAAGAGACCCAGTACTTC
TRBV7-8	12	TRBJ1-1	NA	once	CASSRGNTEAFF	TGTGCCAGCAGCCGCGGGAACACTGAAGCTTTCTTT
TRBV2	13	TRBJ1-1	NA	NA	CALHREVNTEAFF	TGTGCCCTTCACAGGGAAGTGAACACTGAAGCTTTCTTT